This T cell receptor (beta chain) was documented in a study of regulatory T cells in long-lasting Graves disease. General study points: Between persistent patients, a few thousand public clonotypes were shared, exceeding the roughly 940 shared between new patients.

The CDR3 length is 15 residues. Germline trimming cut 1 base from V and 0 bases from J; bases unmatched to any gene: 2. Germline V lookup: CDR1 LNHDA, CDR2 SQIVND (reference sequence). The time point was: newly diagnosed GD, antithyroid drugs for less than 3 months. The TCR library used RNA extracted from PBMCs. This clonotype was counted at least ten times. Its cognate antigen is unknown. TCR beta libraries were built with iRepertoire HTBI primers and Arm-PCR of CDR3 regions. MiXCR, run by TCRdb on the multiplex PCR reads, gives a single entry per CDR3 protein. Of roughly 380,000 distinct CDR3 sequences listed, around 15% are singletons.

Sequencing was performed on peripheral blood mononuclear cells (PBMCs), taken at new diagnosis, from a patient treated with antithyroid drugs. V and J are TRBV19 and TRBJ2-7; 8 positions agree with TRBD2. The source is a female donor with Graves disease. The CDR3 bases are TGTGCCAGTAGTATAGGAAGCGGGAGCTCCTACGAGCAGTACTTC. It translates to CASSIGSGSSYEQYF.